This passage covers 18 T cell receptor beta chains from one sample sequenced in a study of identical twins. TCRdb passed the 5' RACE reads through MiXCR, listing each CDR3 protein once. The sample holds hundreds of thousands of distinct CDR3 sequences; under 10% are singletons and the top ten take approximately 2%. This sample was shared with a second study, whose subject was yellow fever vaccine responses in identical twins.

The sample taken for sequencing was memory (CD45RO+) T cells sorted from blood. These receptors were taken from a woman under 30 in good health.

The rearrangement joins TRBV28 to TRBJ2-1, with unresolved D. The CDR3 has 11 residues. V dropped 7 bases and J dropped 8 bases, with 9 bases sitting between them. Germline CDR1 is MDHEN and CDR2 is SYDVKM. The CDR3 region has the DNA TGTGCCAGCATTTTCGGGCATGAGCAGTTCTTC. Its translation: CASIFGHEQFF. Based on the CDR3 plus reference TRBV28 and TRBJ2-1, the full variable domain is DVKVTQSSRYLVKRTGEKVFLECVQDMDHENMFWYRQDPGLGLRLIYFSYDVKMKEKGDIPEGYSVSREKKERFSLILESASTNQTSMYLCASIFGHEQFFGPGTRLTVL.

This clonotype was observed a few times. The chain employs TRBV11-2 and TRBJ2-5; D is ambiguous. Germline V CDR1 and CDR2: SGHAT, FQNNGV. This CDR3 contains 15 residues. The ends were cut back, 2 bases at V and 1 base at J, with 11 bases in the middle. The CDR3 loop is CASSLSYSGQETQYF. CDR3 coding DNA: TGTGCCAGCAGCTTATCCTACTCGGGCCAAGAGACCCAGTACTTC.

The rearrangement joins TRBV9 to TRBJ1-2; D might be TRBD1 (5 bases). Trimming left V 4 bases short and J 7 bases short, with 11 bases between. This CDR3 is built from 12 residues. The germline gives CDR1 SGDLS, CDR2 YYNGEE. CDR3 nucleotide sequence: TGTGCCAGCAGCCGAGGGGCTAGTGGCTACACCTTC. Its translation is CASSRGASGYTF.

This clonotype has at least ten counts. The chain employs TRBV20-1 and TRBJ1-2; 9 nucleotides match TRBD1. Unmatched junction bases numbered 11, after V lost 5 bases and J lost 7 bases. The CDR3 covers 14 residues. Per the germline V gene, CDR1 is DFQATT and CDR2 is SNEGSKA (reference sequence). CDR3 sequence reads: CSAGKGQGASGYTF. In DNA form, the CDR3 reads TGCAGTGCTGGGAAGGGACAGGGAGCTTCTGGCTACACCTTC.

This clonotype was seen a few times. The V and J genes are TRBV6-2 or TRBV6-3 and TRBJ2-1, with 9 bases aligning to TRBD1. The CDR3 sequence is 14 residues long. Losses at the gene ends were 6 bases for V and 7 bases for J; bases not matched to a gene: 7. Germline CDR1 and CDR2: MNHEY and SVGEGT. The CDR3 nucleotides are TGTGCCAGCAGAGGGACAGGGAGTCGTAATGAGCAGTTCTTC. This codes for CASRGTGSRNEQFF.

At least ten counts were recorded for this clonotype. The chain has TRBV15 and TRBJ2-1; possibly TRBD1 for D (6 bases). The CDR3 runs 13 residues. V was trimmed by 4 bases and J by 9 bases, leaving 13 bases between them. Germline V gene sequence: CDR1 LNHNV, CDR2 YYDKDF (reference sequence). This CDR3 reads CATSTGTKFEQFF. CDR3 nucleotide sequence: TGTGCCACCAGCACCGGGACAAAATTTGAGCAGTTCTTC.

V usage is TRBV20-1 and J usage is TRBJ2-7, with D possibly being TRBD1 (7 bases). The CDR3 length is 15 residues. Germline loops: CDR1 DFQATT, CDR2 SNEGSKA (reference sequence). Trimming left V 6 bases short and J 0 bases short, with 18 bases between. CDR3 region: CSAPLGGTDSYEQYF. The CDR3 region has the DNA TGCAGTGCACCGCTAGGCGGGACAGACTCCTACGAGCAGTACTTC.

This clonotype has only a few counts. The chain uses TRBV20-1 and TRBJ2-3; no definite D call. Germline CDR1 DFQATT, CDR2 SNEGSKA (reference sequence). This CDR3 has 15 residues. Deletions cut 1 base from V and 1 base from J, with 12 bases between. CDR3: CSARAPNLGTDTQYF. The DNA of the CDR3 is TGCAGTGCTAGAGCACCCAATTTAGGCACAGATACGCAGTATTTT.

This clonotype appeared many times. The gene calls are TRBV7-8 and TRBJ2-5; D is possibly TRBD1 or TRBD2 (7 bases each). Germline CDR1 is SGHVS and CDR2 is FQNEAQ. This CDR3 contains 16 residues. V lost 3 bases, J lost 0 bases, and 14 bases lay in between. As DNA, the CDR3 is TGTGCCAGCAGCTTGGGACTACAGGGGAACCAAGAGACCCAGTACTTC. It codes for CASSLGLQGNQETQYF. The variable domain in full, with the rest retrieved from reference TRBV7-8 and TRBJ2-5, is GAGVSQSPRYKVAKRGQDVALRCDPISGHVSLFWYQQALGQGPEFLTYFQNEAQLDKSGLPSDRFFAERPEGSVSTLKIQRTQQEDSAVYLCASSLGLQGNQETQYFGPGTRLLVL.

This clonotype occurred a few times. The CDR3 here is CASSLGLRDYSTDTQYF. The DNA for the CDR3 is TGTGCCAGCAGCTTAGGACTCCGGGACTACTCCACAGATACGCAGTATTTT. The J gene is TRBJ2-3, the V gene TRBV7-2; TRBD2 agrees at 7 bases. The CDR3 covers 17 residues. The germline CDR1 and CDR2 sequences are SGHTA and FQGNSA. With 1 base clipped from V and 2 bases from J, the junction kept 9 bases outside the gene matches. The complete variable domain, with remaining parts taken from reference TRBV7-2 and TRBJ2-3, reads GAGVSQSPSNKVTEKGKDVELRCDPISGHTALYWYRQSLGQGLEFLIYFQGNSAPDKSGLPSDRFSAERTGGSVSTLTIQRTQQEDSAVYLCASSLGLRDYSTDTQYFGPGTRLTVL.

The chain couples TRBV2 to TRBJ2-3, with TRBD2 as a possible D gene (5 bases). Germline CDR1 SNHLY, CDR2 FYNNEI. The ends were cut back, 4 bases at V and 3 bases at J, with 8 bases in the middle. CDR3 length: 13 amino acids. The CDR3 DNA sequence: TGTGCCAGCAGTGCACTAGGGACAGATACGCAGTATTTT. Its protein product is CASSALGTDTQYF.

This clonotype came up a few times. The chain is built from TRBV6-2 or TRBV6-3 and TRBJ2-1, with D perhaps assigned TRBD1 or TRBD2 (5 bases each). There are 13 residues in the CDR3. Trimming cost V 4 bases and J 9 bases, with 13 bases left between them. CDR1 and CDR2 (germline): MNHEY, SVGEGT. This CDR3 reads CASSLGVWGEQFF. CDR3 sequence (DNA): TGTGCCAGCAGTTTGGGGGTCTGGGGTGAGCAGTTCTTC.

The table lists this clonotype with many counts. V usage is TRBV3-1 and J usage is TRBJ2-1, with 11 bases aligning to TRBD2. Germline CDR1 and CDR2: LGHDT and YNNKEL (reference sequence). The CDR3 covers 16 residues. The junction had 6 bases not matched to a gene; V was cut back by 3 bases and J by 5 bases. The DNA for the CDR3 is TGTGCCAGCAGCCAGAGGTCGACTAGCGGGGACAATGAGCAGTTCTTC. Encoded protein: CASSQRSTSGDNEQFF.

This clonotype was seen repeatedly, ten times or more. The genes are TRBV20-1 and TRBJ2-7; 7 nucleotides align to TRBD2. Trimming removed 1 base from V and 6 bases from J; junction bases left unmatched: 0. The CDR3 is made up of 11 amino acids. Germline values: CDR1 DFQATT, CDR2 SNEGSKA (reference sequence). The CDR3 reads CSARGGGEQYF. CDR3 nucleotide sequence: TGCAGTGCTAGAGGGGGGGGCGAGCAGTACTTC.

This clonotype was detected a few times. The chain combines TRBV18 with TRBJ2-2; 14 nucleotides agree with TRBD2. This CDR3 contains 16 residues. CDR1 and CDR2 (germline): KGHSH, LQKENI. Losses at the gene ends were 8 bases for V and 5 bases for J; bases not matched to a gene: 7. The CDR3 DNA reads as TGTGCCAGCGCCGGGACTAGCGGGAGCCGGACCGGGGAGCTGTTTTTT. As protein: CASAGTSGSRTGELFF.

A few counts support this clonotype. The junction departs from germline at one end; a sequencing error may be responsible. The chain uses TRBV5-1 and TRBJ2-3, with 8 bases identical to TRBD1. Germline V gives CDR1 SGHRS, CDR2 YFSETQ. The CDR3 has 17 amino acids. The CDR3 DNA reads TGCGCCAGCAACTTGGAGTTAACCGGGACAGGACAGGATACGCAGTATTTT. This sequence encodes CASNLELTGTGQDTQYF.

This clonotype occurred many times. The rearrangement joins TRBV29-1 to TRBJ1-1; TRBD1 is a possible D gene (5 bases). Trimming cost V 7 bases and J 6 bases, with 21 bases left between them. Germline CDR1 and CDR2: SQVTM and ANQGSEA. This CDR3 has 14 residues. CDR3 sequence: CSAIGLGVLAEAFF. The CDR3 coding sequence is TGCAGCGCCATAGGGTTGGGGGTTCTCGCTGAAGCTTTCTTT.

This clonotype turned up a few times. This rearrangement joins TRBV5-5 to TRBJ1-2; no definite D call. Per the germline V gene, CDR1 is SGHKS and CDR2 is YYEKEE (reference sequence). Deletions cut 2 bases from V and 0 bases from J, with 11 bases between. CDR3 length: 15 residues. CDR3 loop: CASSLGLQANYGYTF. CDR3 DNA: TGTGCCAGCAGCTTAGGACTACAAGCTAACTATGGCTACACCTTC.